The 21 T cell receptor beta chains below were found in one sample sequenced in a study of cytomegalovirus exposure and HLA in healthy donors. PCR employed 60 Vbeta and 13 Jbeta primers. Clones were sequenced by immunoSEQ multiplex PCR, and TCRdb holds only the in-frame ones, with some missing. This table holds about 190,000 clones, more than 65% found once. The source material was PBMCs. These receptors were collected from a man aged 50 to 60 in good health and CMV-seronegative.

V gene TRBV18 combines with J gene TRBJ2-7, with D hard to call. CDR1 and CDR2 from the germline V gene are KGHSH and LQKENI. This CDR3 spans 14 amino acids. Between the trimmed V and J ends, which lost 0 bases and 0 bases, there was a span of 6 bases. CDR3 amino acids: CASSPPASSYEQYF. CDR3 coding DNA: TGTGCCAGCTCACCACCGGCTAGCTCCTACGAGCAGTACTTC.

The chain uses TRBV7-9 and TRBJ2-1; a possible D gene is TRBD1 (6 bases). The CDR3 is 15 amino acids. Germline V gene data show CDR1 as SEHNR and CDR2 as FQNEAQ (reference sequence). Trimming shortened V by 1 base and J by 4 bases, and 11 bases separated the two germline ends. This CDR3 is CASSLGSGQYNEQFF. The DNA for the CDR3 is TGTGCCAGCAGCTTAGGGTCGGGACAATACAATGAGCAGTTCTTC.

The J gene is TRBJ2-7, the V gene TRBV29-1, with 7 bases identical to TRBD1. Unmatched junction bases numbered 3, after V lost 3 bases and J lost 4 bases. This CDR3 is 12 amino acids long. The germline V gene encodes CDR1 SQVTM and CDR2 ANQGSEA. The CDR3 is CSVEDRFYEQYF. CDR3 bases: TGCAGCGTTGAGGACAGGTTTTACGAGCAGTACTTC.

CDR3 DNA sequence: TGTGCCAGCAGCTCTCCGGGACAGGATCCGCGGACTAATGAAAAACTGTTTTTT. Translation gives CASSSPGQDPRTNEKLFF. This chain links TRBV7-9 with TRBJ1-4, with 8 bases aligning to TRBD1. This CDR3 contains 18 residues. V lost 4 bases, J lost 2 bases, and 12 bases stayed unmatched. Germline values: CDR1 SEHNR, CDR2 FQNEAQ (reference sequence).

The chain has TRBV7-9 and TRBJ1-3; TRBD1 aligns across 9 bases. The CDR3 is made up of 15 amino acids. After removal of 4 bases from V and 5 bases from J, the junction contained 6 bases not matched to a gene. The germline V gene encodes CDR1 SEHNR and CDR2 FQNEAQ (reference sequence). In nucleotides, the CDR3 is TGTGCCAGCAGCTCGGGACAGGGTCGACGAAACACCATATATTTT. Protein product: CASSSGQGRRNTIYF.

The chain uses TRBV7-9 and TRBJ2-7; TRBD1 agrees at 11 bases. CDR1 and CDR2 from the germline V gene are SEHNR and FQNEAQ (reference sequence). Unmatched junction bases numbered 2, after V lost 1 base and J lost 3 bases. CDR3 length: 15 amino acids. DNA for the CDR3: TGTGCCAGCAGCTTAGGGGGACAGGGGGACTACGAGCAGTACTTC. Its protein is CASSLGGQGDYEQYF.

The chain joins TRBV19 to TRBJ2-6; D possibly corresponds to TRBD2 (6 bases). The CDR3 length is 19 residues. CDR1 LNHDA and CDR2 SQIVND come from the germline V gene (reference sequence). With 3 bases removed from V and 2 bases from J, the gap between germline ends came to 20 bases. CDR3 region: CASSMKGPDGLTGANVLTF. CDR3 nucleotides: TGTGCCAGTAGTATGAAGGGCCCGGACGGACTAACTGGGGCCAACGTCCTGACTTTC.

In this sample, this clone turned up a few times. This chain links TRBV4-2 with TRBJ1-4, with D perhaps matching TRBD1 (6 bases). Germline V CDR1 and CDR2: LGHNA, YNFKEQ. The germline V and J ends were trimmed by 0 bases and 8 bases, with 13 bases remaining between them. The CDR3 is 15 residues long. CDR3 loop: CASSQDIGGREKLFF. The CDR3 coding sequence is TGTGCCAGCAGCCAAGACATAGGGGGAAGAGAAAAACTGTTTTTT.

The chain recombines TRBV29-1 with TRBJ1-2; D might be TRBD1 (5 bases). The germline V gene has CDR1 SQVTM and CDR2 ANQGSEA. V was cut by 0 bases and J by 2 bases, with 10 bases left in between. This CDR3 spans 14 amino acids. CDR3 sequence reads: CSVEDWGGNYGYTF. The CDR3 coding sequence is TGCAGCGTTGAAGATTGGGGCGGCAACTATGGCTACACCTTC.

The chain links TRBV7-2 to TRBJ2-7, with TRBD2 matching 10 bases. V gave up 2 bases and J gave up 4 bases; unmatched junction bases: 5. This CDR3 has 15 residues. CDR1 SGHTA and CDR2 FQGNSA come from the germline V gene. Written as DNA, the CDR3 is TGTGCCAGCAGCTTAAGCGGGGGGGAAATGTACGAGCAGTACTTC. The encoded protein is CASSLSGGEMYEQYF.

The rearrangement joins TRBV19 to TRBJ1-2; no clear D. Germline CDR1 LNHDA, CDR2 SQIVND (reference sequence). CDR3 size: 11 residues. V shed 6 bases and J shed 4 bases, with 6 bases lying between them. CDR3: CASRTAYGYTF. The CDR3 coding sequence is TGTGCCAGTAGAACAGCCTATGGCTACACCTTC.

This chain connects TRBV27 to TRBJ2-7; 11 nucleotides match TRBD1. This CDR3 region has 15 residues. Germline V gene sequence: CDR1 MNHEY, CDR2 SMNVEV (reference sequence). The V gene end was trimmed by 2 bases and the J gene end by 3 bases; junction bases not matched to a gene: 3. The CDR3 protein is CASSLRTGGDYEQYF. The DNA for the CDR3 is TGTGCCAGCAGTTTAAGGACAGGGGGCGACTACGAGCAGTACTTC.

This chain links TRBV30 with TRBJ2-2, with D maybe TRBD1 (5 bases). The CDR3 has 17 residues. The germline CDR1 and CDR2 sequences are GTSNPN and SVGIG (reference sequence). The V end was cut by 6 bases, the J end by 0 bases, with 20 bases between. In nucleotides, the CDR3 is TGTGCCTGCGTAAAACAGGCCAAGAGGACGAACACCGGGGAGCTGTTTTTT. Translating gives CACVKQAKRTNTGELFF.

CDR3 region: CAISESRAATNYGYTF. CDR3 nucleotides: TGTGCCATCAGTGAGTCGAGGGCAGCCACTAACTATGGCTACACCTTC. This sequence joins TRBV10-3 and TRBJ1-2; no firm D call. Germline values: CDR1 ENHRY, CDR2 SYGVKD. The CDR3 extends over 16 amino acids. With 0 bases removed from V and 0 bases from J, the gap between germline ends came to 11 bases.

The V gene is TRBV7-3, the J gene TRBJ1-2; 10 positions match TRBD1. The V gene end was trimmed by 5 bases and the J gene end by 2 bases; junction bases not matched to a gene: 5. The CDR3 runs 15 residues. Germline V gene data show CDR1 as SGHTA and CDR2 as FQGTGA. In DNA, the CDR3 is TGTGCCAGCAGCCCTACGGGACAGGGGAACTATGGCTACACCTTC. Protein: CASSPTGQGNYGYTF.

This clone was counted only a few times. The chain is built from TRBV19 and TRBJ2-4; 7 bases fit TRBD2. This CDR3 has 15 residues. Trimming at V came to 5 bases and at J to 8 bases, leaving 12 bases not matched to a gene. Germline V CDR1 and CDR2: LNHDA, SQIVND (reference sequence). CDR3 DNA sequence: TGTGCCAGTAGTTCCGAAGGGCGCCGGGGGGACATTCAGTACTTC. This gives the protein CASSSEGRRGDIQYF.

The CDR3 sequence is CASSRVDTGGRETQYF. CDR3 sequence (DNA): TGTGCCAGCAGCCGCGTAGATACGGGAGGTCGGGAGACCCAGTACTTC. The J gene is TRBJ2-5, the V gene TRBV7-7; 7 bases line up with TRBD2. This CDR3 comprises 16 residues. V lost 5 bases, J lost 5 bases, and 14 bases stayed unmatched. Germline-derived CDR1 and CDR2 are SSHAT and FNYEAQ (reference sequence).

The chain recombines TRBV7-9 with TRBJ1-2; the D is unclear. The germline V gene encodes CDR1 SEHNR and CDR2 FQNEAQ (reference sequence). CDR3 length: 15 residues. Trimming removed 6 bases from V and 4 bases from J, with 18 bases in between. CDR3 coding DNA: TGTGCCAGCAGTCGCGCAGCGGGCGGGTCCTATGGCTACACCTTC. This encodes CASSRAAGGSYGYTF. Full variable domain (remainder filled in from reference TRBV7-9 and TRBJ1-2): DTGVSQNPRHKITKRGQNVTFRCDPISEHNRLYWYRQTLGQGPEFLTYFQNEAQLEKSRLLSDRFSAERPKGSFSTLEIQRTEQGDSAMYLCASSRAAGGSYGYTFGSGTRLTVV.

The V and J genes are TRBV10-2 and TRBJ2-6; 7 nucleotides align to TRBD1. CDR3 length: 16 residues. V lost 10 bases, J lost 0 bases, and 9 bases stayed unmatched. Germline V CDR1 and CDR2: WSHSY, SAAADI. CDR3 sequence (DNA): TGCGCCACTAGGCCGGGACAGAGCTCTGGGGCCAACGTCCTGACTTTC. This encodes CATRPGQSSGANVLTF.

The V gene is TRBV9, the J gene TRBJ1-3; perhaps TRBD1 as D (5 bases). CDR1 is SGDLS and CDR2 is YYNGEE in the germline V gene. This CDR3 is 15 amino acids long. Trimming cost V 3 bases and J 2 bases, with 12 bases left between them. The CDR3 DNA follows: TGTGCCAGCAGCGGTCGGGACTGGGCTGGAAACACCATATATTTT. This sequence encodes CASSGRDWAGNTIYF.

The chain uses TRBV6-5 and TRBJ1-1; 7 nucleotides match TRBD1. The trim removed 4 bases at V and 3 bases at J, leaving 2 bases unmatched. CDR3 length: 13 residues. Germline V CDR1 and CDR2: MNHEY, SVGAGI. CDR3 sequence: CASSLGQHTEAFF. The CDR3 DNA sequence: TGTGCCAGCAGTTTGGGACAGCACACTGAAGCTTTCTTT.